Shown below are 11 T cell receptor beta chains from a single sample sequenced in a study of cytomegalovirus exposure and HLA in healthy donors (dated by TCRdb to 2017 to 2019). The library was made by the immunoSEQ multiplex PCR assay. The multiplex PCR relied on a mix of 60 forward primers for TCR Vbeta segments and 13 reverse primers for TCR Jbeta segments. TCRdb's version of the immuneACCESS table is confined to in-frame rearrangements and falls short of the full clone set. An unresolved V gene accounts for under half of the shortfall where checked; the remainder is of unknown origin. Across this sample there are around 180,000 clones, with almost 85% seen only once. The biggest ten clones account for approximately 0.25% of the sample. Sequencing used PBMCs. The source of these receptors is a boy aged 5-17 years in good health and CMV-seronegative.

A word on this clone: The sample has other DNA sequences that encode this CDR3 too. The chain links TRBV7-3 to TRBJ2-7; 9 nucleotides match TRBD1. The V gene end was trimmed by 4 bases and the J gene end by 5 bases; junction bases not matched to a gene: 3. The CDR3 loop spans 13 amino acids. Germline V gene sequence: CDR1 SGHTA, CDR2 FQGTGA. The CDR3 sequence is CASSSTGGDEQYF. The CDR3 DNA is TGTGCCAGCAGCTCCACAGGGGGCGACGAGCAGTACTTC. Based on the CDR3 plus reference TRBV7-3 and TRBJ2-7, the full variable domain is GAGVSQTPSNKVTEKGKYVELRCDPISGHTALYWYRQSLGQGPEFLIYFQGTGAADDSGLPNDRFFAVRPEGSVSTLKIQRTERGDSAVYLCASSSTGGDEQYFGPGTRLTVT.

The chain recombines TRBV6-5 with TRBJ2-5, with 8 bases that match TRBD2. The J call may be in error: the DNA end matches TRBJ2-7 better. Germline CDR1 is MNHEY and CDR2 is SVGAGI. CDR3 length equals 15 residues. The CDR3 protein is CASSYSMGLVSEQYF. CDR3 DNA sequence: TGTGCCAGCAGTTACTCGATGGGACTAGTATCCGAGCAGTACTTC.

The rearrangement uses TRBV9 and TRBJ1-2, with 7 positions matching TRBD1. CDR3 length: 12 residues. CDR1 is SGDLS and CDR2 is YYNGEE in the germline V gene. Trimming cost V 5 bases and J 6 bases; bases outside gene matches: 4. CDR3 amino acids: CASRTGYDGYTF. CDR3 nucleotides: TGTGCCAGCAGGACAGGGTATGATGGCTACACCTTC.

The genes are TRBV30 and TRBJ1-2, with D hard to call. Trimming shortened V by 0 bases and J by 7 bases, and 12 bases separated the two germline ends. The CDR3 is made up of 13 amino acids. CDR1 is GTSNPN, CDR2 SVGIG, per germline (reference sequence). The CDR3 loop reads CAWSVLNFRGYTF. The CDR3 bases are TGTGCCTGGAGTGTACTTAATTTTCGTGGCTACACCTTC.

This sequence joins TRBV29-1 and TRBJ2-2; D possibly corresponds to TRBD2 (6 bases). Germline V gene lookup returns CDR1 SQVTM and CDR2 ANQGSEA. This CDR3 contains 12 residues. V lost 4 bases, J lost 8 bases, and 11 bases lay in between. This chain's CDR3 is CSVVSGAGELFF. CDR3 in DNA: TGCAGCGTTGTCTCGGGAGCAGGGGAGCTGTTTTTT.

The gene calls are TRBV10-3 and TRBJ2-7, with D possibly TRBD2 on 7 matching bases. With 2 bases removed from V and 9 bases from J, the gap between germline ends came to 38 bases. The CDR3 spans 21 residues. Germline V gene lookup returns CDR1 ENHRY and CDR2 SYGVKD. The CDR3 coding sequence is TGTGCCATCAGTGAGATTCGGCCGGACGGGGGGCCCGGGGCGGAAGGGGAGGGGCAGTACTTC. Its translation is CAISEIRPDGGPGAEGEGQYF.

The count of this clone is one. J is TRBJ2-3 and V is TRBV25-1; D is unresolved. The CDR3 is 11 amino acids. V lost 6 bases to trimming and J lost 4 bases, with 5 bases between them. The germline CDR1 and CDR2 sequences are MGHDK and SYGVNS. CDR3 nucleotides: TGTGCCAGCAGGCAGGCAGATACGCAGTATTTT. It encodes CASRQADTQYF.

The gene calls are TRBV6-6 and TRBJ1-2; 8 bases map to TRBD1. CDR1 and CDR2 (germline): MNHNY, SVGAGI (reference sequence). The length of the CDR3 is 13 residues. Trimming removed 2 bases from V and 6 bases from J; junction bases left unmatched: 2. The DNA of the CDR3 is TGTGCCAGCAGTTACGACAGGGGTAATGGCTACACCTTC. This codes for CASSYDRGNGYTF.

This chain links TRBV29-1 with TRBJ2-7, with D possibly TRBD1 on 6 matching bases. Trimming pared 7 bases from V and 3 bases from J, leaving 7 bases between. Germline CDR1 reads SQVTM; CDR2 reads ANQGSEA. The CDR3 has 10 amino acids. In DNA, the CDR3 is TGCAGCGCAGGGGACTACGAGCAGTACTTC. Protein sequence: CSAGDYEQYF.

The V gene is TRBV30, the J gene TRBJ2-7; tentative D call: TRBD2 (6 bases). Trimming left V 1 base short and J 5 bases short, with 15 bases between. Germline values: CDR1 GTSNPN, CDR2 SVGIG (reference sequence). This CDR3 region has 14 residues. The CDR3 here is CAWSAGRGMNEQYF. The CDR3 coding sequence is TGTGCCTGGAGTGCGGGACGGGGGATGAACGAGCAGTACTTC.

The chain uses TRBV28 and TRBJ1-3; D uncertain. Trimming removed 8 bases from V and 0 bases from J, with 23 bases in between. Germline values: CDR1 MDHEN, CDR2 SYDVKM. The CDR3 spans 18 residues. The CDR3 DNA sequence: TGTGCCAGCGGAGGATCTGGGAGGGAGTCAGTCTCTGGAAACACCATATATTTT. It encodes CASGGSGRESVSGNTIYF.